This T cell receptor beta chain is drawn from a study of early stage breast cancer tumors. About the study: Of approximately 16 invasive breast tumors, more than ten were hormone receptor-positive, HER2-negative. Findings and caveats of the study: Enriched TCRB sequences shared across patients were mostly commonly generated sequences. Tumor and normal breast were distinguished via blood comparison in about 85% of the 16 patients.

Each sample had two DNA replicates, about 0.52 ug blood or about 1.5 ug tissue. Only in-frame clones appear in the TCRdb table, and some are missing; sequencing was by immunoSEQ multiplex PCR. The data hold around 71,000 clones, with more than 60% observed a single time. As concerns this clone: What it recognizes is unknown.

Trimming removed 4 bases from V and 7 bases from J; junction bases left unmatched: 12. Germline CDR1 is SGHTA and CDR2 is FQGNSA. The CDR3 runs 15 residues. The gene calls are TRBV7-2 and TRBJ2-5, with 7 bases identical to TRBD2. This clonotype was obtained from a person aged 55 to 70 with breast cancer. Sequenced: blood. The CDR3 reads CASSSSRGGAGTQYF. The CDR3 region has the DNA TGTGCCAGCAGCTCATCCCGGGGAGGGGCGGGGACCCAGTACTTC.